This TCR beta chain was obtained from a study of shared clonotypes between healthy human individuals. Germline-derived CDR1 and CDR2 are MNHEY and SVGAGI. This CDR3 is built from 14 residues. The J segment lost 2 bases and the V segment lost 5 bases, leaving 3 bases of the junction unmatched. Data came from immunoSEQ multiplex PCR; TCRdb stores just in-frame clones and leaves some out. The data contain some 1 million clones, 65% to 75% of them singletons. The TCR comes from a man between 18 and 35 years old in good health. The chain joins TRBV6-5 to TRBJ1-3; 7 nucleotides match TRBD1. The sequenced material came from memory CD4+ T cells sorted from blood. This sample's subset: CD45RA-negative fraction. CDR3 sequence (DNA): TGTGCCAGCAGTGCGACAGGGCCTGGAAACACCATATATTTT. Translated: CASSATGPGNTIYF.